Ten or more counts support the clone carrying this T cell receptor beta chain. TCRdb redid the calling of the 5' RACE reads with MiXCR, one entry per CDR3 protein. The sample records around 210,000 distinct CDR3 sequences, over 7% being singletons. These data come from a study of CD8 T cells in ankylosing spondylitis. CDR1 and CDR2 from the germline V gene are GTSNPN and SVGIG (reference sequence). Trimming shortened V by 0 bases and J by 3 bases, and 6 bases separated the two germline ends. The CDR3 has 12 residues. The receptor was isolated from a female donor with ankylosing spondylitis or in good health (not recorded which). Sequenced sample: blood, either unsorted or a sorted T cell fraction (not recorded which). The J gene is TRBJ2-7, the V gene TRBV30; D uncertain. CDR3 amino acids: CAWSVLHYEQYF. The CDR3 nucleotides read TGTGCCTGGAGTGTACTTCACTACGAGCAGTACTTC.